These 28 T cell receptor beta chains originate from one sample sequenced in a study of blood T cell repertoires in COVID-19. The method was immunoSEQ multiplex PCR; TCRdb's version includes in-frame clones alone and lacks a portion of them. The data hold 310,000 or so clones, with 75% to 90% observed a single time. The sample was peripheral blood. All receptors derive from a woman between 50 and 59 years old who had recovered from COVID-19.

This chain links TRBV28 with TRBJ1-4; the D is unclear. The V gene lost 5 bases and the J gene lost 5 bases, with 9 bases spanning the gap. CDR1 MDHEN and CDR2 SYDVKM come from the germline V gene. The CDR3 consists of 13 residues. DNA of the CDR3: TGTGCCAGCAGTGTATCATTGAATGAAAAACTGTTTTTT. Amino acid sequence: CASSVSLNEKLFF.

This sequence joins TRBV9 and TRBJ2-1, with D possibly being TRBD2 (6 bases). This CDR3 comprises 16 residues. The V end lost 3 bases, the J end lost 7 bases, and 20 bases lay between the germline ends. The germline gives CDR1 SGDLS, CDR2 YYNGEE. CDR3 loop: CASSAPGLQSGNEQFF. CDR3 DNA sequence: TGTGCCAGCAGCGCACCGGGACTCCAAAGTGGGAATGAGCAGTTCTTC.

J is TRBJ2-7 and V is TRBV27; D gene unclear. V gave up 7 bases and J gave up 0 bases, with 13 bases separating them. This CDR3 is 14 amino acids long. CDR1 is MNHEY, CDR2 SMNVEV, per germline (reference sequence). The chain's CDR3 is CASKPNQVSYEQYF. DNA of the CDR3: TGTGCCAGCAAACCTAATCAGGTCTCCTACGAGCAGTACTTC.

This chain joins TRBV6-1 and TRBJ1-6; a weak D match, TRBD1 (6 bases). Germline V gene sequence: CDR1 MNHNS, CDR2 SASEGT. The V gene lost 7 bases and the J gene lost 4 bases, with 8 bases spanning the gap. The CDR3 has 13 amino acids. The CDR3 protein is CASTTGYNSPLHF. The CDR3 region has the DNA TGTGCCAGCACCACAGGGTATAATTCACCCCTCCACTTT.

This clone appeared a single time. This chain uses TRBV6-5 with TRBJ2-7; a weak D match, TRBD2 (6 bases). The CDR3 is 15 amino acids. Germline assignment: CDR1 MNHEY and CDR2 SVGAGI. Trimming took off 5 bases at V and 7 bases at J, with 21 bases between the two ends. CDR3 in DNA: TGTGCCAGCAGTACGGCCGGGGGTCACGGGATGGAGCAGTACTTC. Translated: CASSTAGGHGMEQYF.

This clone was observed a handful of times. This chain uses TRBV24-1 with TRBJ1-5, with D hard to call. The CDR3 is 13 residues long. V was clipped by 8 bases and J by 7 bases, with 14 bases between them. Germline V lookup: CDR1 KGHDR, CDR2 SFDVKD. CDR3 sequence: CATNLQAHQPQHF. In nucleotides, the CDR3 is TGTGCCACCAACCTCCAGGCTCACCAGCCCCAGCATTTT.

This rearrangement joins TRBV4-3 to TRBJ2-1; 13 bases align to TRBD2. The CDR3 extends over 14 amino acids. Trimming took 4 bases from V and 10 from J; bases not matched to a gene: 4. Germline-derived CDR1 and CDR2 are LGHNA and YSLEER. The CDR3 is CASSPGLAGEEQFF. DNA of the CDR3: TGCGCCAGCAGCCCCGGACTAGCGGGAGAAGAGCAGTTCTTC.

This chain links TRBV7-2 with TRBJ1-5; TRBD1 agrees at 10 bases. Looked up from germline, CDR1 is SGHTA and CDR2 is FQGNSA. Trimming at V came to 1 base and at J to 7 bases, leaving 4 bases not matched to a gene. The CDR3 is 15 amino acids. The CDR3 sequence is CASSLVRTGGQPQHF. CDR3 sequence (DNA): TGTGCCAGCAGCTTAGTCAGGACAGGGGGGCAGCCCCAGCATTTT.

The V call is TRBV27, the J call TRBJ1-6; TRBD1 agrees at 7 bases. V was pared by 2 bases and J by 11 bases, with 9 bases of the junction left unmatched. The germline CDR1 and CDR2 sequences are MNHEY and SMNVEV (reference sequence). The CDR3 consists of 15 residues. CDR3 protein: CASSLKGQPRAPLHF. CDR3 bases: TGTGCCAGCAGTTTAAAGGGACAGCCCCGGGCACCCCTCCACTTT.

The chain recombines TRBV4-1 with TRBJ1-4, with D hard to call. Germline assignment: CDR1 MGHRA and CDR2 YSYEKL. With 0 bases removed from V and 10 bases from J, the gap between germline ends came to 12 bases. This CDR3 region has 14 residues. CDR3 sequence (DNA): TGCGCCAGCAGCCAAGACAGTATCAGCGGAAAACTGTTTTTT. Residues: CASSQDSISGKLFF.

The V call is TRBV12-3 or TRBV12-4, the J call TRBJ2-2, with D perhaps TRBD1 (6 bases). This CDR3 is 13 amino acids long. Trimming shortened V by 9 bases and J by 4 bases, and 12 bases separated the two germline ends. This chain's CDR3 is CASFQGRTGELFF. The CDR3 DNA follows: TGTGCCAGTTTCCAGGGGCGCACCGGGGAGCTGTTTTTT.

The V and J genes are TRBV7-2 and TRBJ2-2; tentatively, D is TRBD1 (5 bases). From germline, CDR1 is SGHTA and CDR2 FQGNSA. The CDR3 sequence is 14 residues long. The V end lost 1 base, the J end lost 10 bases, and 13 bases lay between the germline ends. The CDR3 region is CASSLVWQGPELFF. The DNA for the CDR3 is TGTGCCAGCAGCTTAGTCTGGCAGGGTCCGGAGCTGTTTTTT.

The chain couples TRBV30 to TRBJ2-5, with D tentatively TRBD2 (7 bases). CDR3 length: 12 residues. CDR1 and CDR2 (germline): GTSNPN, SVGIG (reference sequence). V lost 4 bases and J lost 5, with 11 bases in between. The CDR3 DNA sequence: TGTGCCTGGAAAGGGGGGGATGAGACCCAGTACTTC. This gives the protein CAWKGGDETQYF.

The V and J genes are TRBV6-2 or TRBV6-3 and TRBJ1-5, with D unresolved. CDR3 length: 15 amino acids. CDR1 and CDR2 (germline): MNHEY, SVGEGT. V lost 3 bases and J 2 bases, leaving 11 bases between the germline ends. In DNA form, the CDR3 reads TGTGCCAGCAGTTATTATACATTTGGCAATCAGCCCCAGCATTTT. Its translation is CASSYYTFGNQPQHF.

The chain combines TRBV7-9 with TRBJ2-4; 10 bases are shared with TRBD2. CDR3 length equals 17 residues. Per germline, CDR1 SEHNR and CDR2 FQNEAQ (reference sequence). Trimming cost V 7 bases and J 3 bases; bases outside gene matches: 12. This CDR3 is CASTRASGSRGKNIQYF. In DNA form, the CDR3 reads TGTGCCAGCACTAGGGCTAGCGGGAGTCGAGGCAAAAACATTCAGTACTTC.

This chain joins TRBV12-3 or TRBV12-4 and TRBJ1-3; 8 bases are a match to TRBD1. J lost 4 bases, V lost 6 bases, and 2 bases had no gene match. This CDR3 is 13 amino acids long. The CDR3 nucleotides read TGTGCCAGCAGCCGGACAGGGGGAAACACCATATATTTT. This encodes CASSRTGGNTIYF.

V usage is TRBV19 and J usage is TRBJ2-1; 12 nucleotides agree with TRBD1. The germline V gene has CDR1 LNHDA and CDR2 SQIVND (reference sequence). The ends lost 3 bases at V and 1 base at J; junction bases unmatched: 4. The CDR3 runs 17 residues. The CDR3 bases are TGTGCCAGTAGTATCGCGGGACAGGGGGCATCCTACAATGAGCAGTTCTTC. Amino acids: CASSIAGQGASYNEQFF.

This chain joins TRBV13 and TRBJ2-5; 7 bases fit TRBD2. The V segment lost 5 bases and the J segment 7 bases; nucleotides outside the gene matches: 10. CDR3 size: 14 residues. Germline V gene data show CDR1 as PRHDT and CDR2 as FYEKMQ (reference sequence). The CDR3 sequence is CASSPLTSPGTQYF. Written as DNA, the CDR3 is TGTGCCAGCAGCCCGTTGACTAGCCCGGGGACCCAGTACTTC.

The rearrangement joins TRBV20-1 to TRBJ1-2; a weak D match, TRBD1 (5 bases). V lost 3 bases and J lost 5, with 13 bases in between. The CDR3 has 13 amino acids. Germline CDR1 is DFQATT and CDR2 is SNEGSKA (reference sequence). For the CDR3, the DNA is TGCAGTGCTAGTGTGCCAGGGAGGTATGGCTACACCTTC. Translating it yields CSASVPGRYGYTF.

V and J are TRBV3-1 (or the pseudogene TRBV3-2) and TRBJ2-2, with 7 bases that match TRBD2. In germline, CDR1 is LGHDT, CDR2 YNNKEL (reference sequence). The CDR3 has 15 amino acids. The ends lost 1 base at V and 7 bases at J; junction bases unmatched: 6. This chain's CDR3 is CASSQGTRSGGELFF. CDR3 bases: TGTGCCAGCAGCCAAGGGACTAGAAGTGGCGGGGAGCTGTTTTTT.

This chain joins TRBV18 and TRBJ2-1; TRBD2 agrees at 11 bases. Germline V CDR1 and CDR2: KGHSH, LQKENI. After removal of 5 bases from V and 8 bases from J, the junction contained 8 bases not matched to a gene. The CDR3 has 15 amino acids. The CDR3 region is CASSTLAGVSDEQFF. The CDR3 nucleotides are TGTGCCAGCTCAACACTAGCGGGAGTTTCAGATGAGCAGTTCTTC.

The chain carries TRBV11-2 and TRBJ1-4; D not resolved. Germline CDR1 reads SGHAT; CDR2 reads FQNNGV. V lost 3 bases and J 7 bases, leaving 9 bases between the germline ends. The length of the CDR3 is 13 residues. In DNA form, the CDR3 reads TGTGCCAGCAGCTTCATAGGGAGTGAAAAACTGTTTTTT. Its translation: CASSFIGSEKLFF.

This sequence joins TRBV6-5 and TRBJ1-4, with TRBD1 identical over 9 bases. Germline assignment: CDR1 MNHEY and CDR2 SVGAGI. The J segment lost 5 bases and the V segment lost 8 bases, leaving 9 bases of the junction unmatched. The CDR3 is 15 amino acids. CDR3 protein: CASLGSGQGNEKLFF. The CDR3 DNA reads TGTGCCAGCTTGGGCTCGGGACAGGGCAATGAAAAACTGTTTTTT.

The chain employs TRBV18 and TRBJ2-6, with 10 nucleotides matching TRBD1. This CDR3 comprises 19 residues. CDR1 is KGHSH and CDR2 is LQKENI in the germline V gene. The V and J ends lost 5 bases and 0 bases, in that order; junction bases with no gene match: 10. As DNA, the CDR3 is TGTGCCAGCTCAGACTTCCGGGGGACAGGGGTCTCTGGGGCCAACGTCCTGACTTTC. This translates into CASSDFRGTGVSGANVLTF.

The chain recombines TRBV19 with TRBJ1-2; 10 bases map to TRBD1. In germline, CDR1 is LNHDA, CDR2 SQIVND (reference sequence). The CDR3 loop spans 17 amino acids. V lost 9 bases, J lost 1 base, and 14 bases stayed unmatched. Here the CDR3 reads CASTNRDRGRGNYGYTF. As DNA, the CDR3 is TGTGCCAGCACCAACCGGGACAGGGGTAGGGGTAACTATGGCTACACCTTC.

In its sample, this clone was seen many times. CDR3 amino acids: CASTQDRGPYGYTF. CDR3 DNA sequence: TGTGCCAGTACCCAGGACAGGGGGCCCTATGGCTACACCTTC. J is TRBJ1-2 and V is TRBV19; 11 nucleotides line up with TRBD1. Germline CDR1 is LNHDA and CDR2 is SQIVND (reference sequence). The ends lost 7 bases at V and 4 bases at J; junction bases unmatched: 5. The CDR3 is 14 amino acids.

The V gene is TRBV2, the J gene TRBJ2-2; possible D gene TRBD2, 5 bases. From germline, CDR1 is SNHLY and CDR2 FYNNEI. This CDR3 comprises 13 residues. V dropped 1 base and J dropped 8 bases, with 8 bases sitting between them. DNA for the CDR3: TGTGCCAGCAGTGAAGTCCCGGGGGGGGAGCTGTTTTTT. This encodes CASSEVPGGELFF.

V is TRBV6-1 and J is TRBJ2-6, with 7 bases identical to TRBD1. Germline V gives CDR1 MNHNS, CDR2 SASEGT. The ends lost 4 bases at V and 0 bases at J; junction bases unmatched: 15. The CDR3 runs to 20 residues. The CDR3 DNA follows: TGTGCCAGCAGTGGCCTATCCCCCGGGACAGTAACCTCTGGGGCCAACGTCCTGACTTTC. Translation: CASSGLSPGTVTSGANVLTF.